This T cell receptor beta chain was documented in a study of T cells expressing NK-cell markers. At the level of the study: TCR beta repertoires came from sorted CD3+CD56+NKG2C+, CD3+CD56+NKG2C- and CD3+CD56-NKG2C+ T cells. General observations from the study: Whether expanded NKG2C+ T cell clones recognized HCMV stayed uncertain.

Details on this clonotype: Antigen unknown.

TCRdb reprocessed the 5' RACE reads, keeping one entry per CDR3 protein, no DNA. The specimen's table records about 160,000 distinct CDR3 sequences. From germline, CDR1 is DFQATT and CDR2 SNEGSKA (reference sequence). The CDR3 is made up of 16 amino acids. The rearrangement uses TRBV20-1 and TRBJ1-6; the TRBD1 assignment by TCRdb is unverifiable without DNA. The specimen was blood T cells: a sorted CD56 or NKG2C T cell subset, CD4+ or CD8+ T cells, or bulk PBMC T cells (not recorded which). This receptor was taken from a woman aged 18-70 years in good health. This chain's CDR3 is CSARDRRTGGISPLHF.